Detailed here is one T cell receptor (beta chain). This record belongs to a study of blood T cell repertoires in COVID-19. Study-wide context: Acute-phase and convalescent COVID-19 samples originated in the United States, Italy and Spain. PBMCs, B-cell-depleted T cells, or T cells were the source of the cDNA or gDNA that made up the material.

Germline values: CDR1 MNHEY, CDR2 SVGEGT. This CDR3 is built from 17 residues. J lost 1 base, V lost 2 bases, and 7 bases had no gene match. A Seattle source enrolled patients during active infection and followed them longitudinally. Methods used by the authors: Amplified reference gene primers provided the basis for estimating nucleated cell counts. This table comes from immunoSEQ multiplex PCR, and its TCRdb copy is limited to in-frame clones, with some not included. V, J and clone size reflect that table, while D and trimming were determined from the DNA. The profile covers 200,000 or so clones, with more than 70% appearing a single time and around a sixth taken by the ten largest.

The chain uses TRBV6-2 or TRBV6-3 and TRBJ1-5; 8 positions match TRBD1. This receptor was obtained from a person aged 65 to 85 with COVID-19, enrolled during active disease. Sequenced sample: peripheral blood. The chain's CDR3 is CASSYRQGTASNQPQHF. CDR3 in DNA: TGTGCCAGCAGTTACCGACAGGGGACTGCGAGCAATCAGCCCCAGCATTTT.